Each of the 11 T cell receptor beta chains below was sequenced from the same sample in a study of blood T cell repertoires in COVID-19. The repertoire was sequenced with immunoSEQ multiplex PCR; TCRdb's copy has only in-frame clones and lacks some. The table shows approximately 440,000 clones, with about 85% occurring only once. Source material: PBMCs or T cells enriched from blood (not recorded which). All receptors derive from a woman between 18 and 29 years old who had recovered from COVID-19.

The V gene is TRBV19, the J gene TRBJ2-5, with D hard to call. Germline lookup yields CDR1 LNHDA and CDR2 SQIVND (reference sequence). This CDR3 comprises 13 residues. Trimming stripped 1 base from V and 5 bases from J, with 8 bases between. DNA of the CDR3: TGTGCCAGTAGTATAGGGCCGATGGAGACCCAGTACTTC. Translating gives CASSIGPMETQYF.

The gene calls are TRBV28 and TRBJ1-1, with D possibly TRBD1 on 5 matching bases. CDR1 MDHEN and CDR2 SYDVKM come from the germline V gene. This CDR3 is built from 14 residues. Trimming took off 8 bases at V and 4 bases at J, with 17 bases between the two ends. The CDR3 bases are TGTGCCAGCTCGGGAGACAGCCCAGTCACTGAAGCTTTCTTT. It is translated as CASSGDSPVTEAFF.

The rearrangement links TRBV5-1 to TRBJ1-1; 8 bases align to TRBD1. Germline trimming cut 0 bases from V and 2 bases from J; bases unmatched to any gene: 15. The length of the CDR3 is 19 residues. From germline, CDR1 is SGHRS and CDR2 YFSETQ. CDR3 region: CASSLGTGFGRGYNTEAFF. CDR3 DNA sequence: TGCGCCAGCAGCTTGGGGACAGGGTTTGGGAGGGGTTACAACACTGAAGCTTTCTTT.

This clone was observed a single time. The rearrangement uses TRBV5-1 and TRBJ2-1, with TRBD2 as a possible D gene (7 bases). Trimming removed 4 bases at V and 8 bases at J, with 19 bases between. This CDR3 contains 15 residues. In germline, CDR1 is SGHRS, CDR2 YFSETQ. For the CDR3, the DNA is TGCGCCAGCAGCCCCTTCGGGGGGCAAATGGATGAGCAGTTCTTC. Translating it yields CASSPFGGQMDEQFF.

The genes are TRBV5-1 and TRBJ2-2, with TRBD2 matching over 7 bases. The CDR3 consists of 12 residues. Germline V lookup: CDR1 SGHRS, CDR2 YFSETQ. CDR3 region: CAVRGDHGELFF. Here the CDR3 DNA reads TGCGCTGTACGGGGGGACCACGGGGAGCTGTTTTTT.

The V gene is TRBV2, the J gene TRBJ1-2, with unresolved D. CDR3 length: 14 residues. The ends were cut back, 1 base at V and 4 bases at J, with 10 bases in the middle. CDR1 and CDR2 (germline): SNHLY, FYNNEI. The CDR3: CASSEDRNTYGYTF. The DNA for the CDR3 is TGTGCCAGCAGTGAAGACAGAAACACCTATGGCTACACCTTC.

The V and J genes are TRBV5-4 and TRBJ2-3; 11 bases line up with TRBD1. The CDR3 contains 16 residues. The germline V gene has CDR1 SGHNT and CDR2 YYREEE (reference sequence). Trimming cost V 4 bases and J 5 bases; bases outside gene matches: 9. This CDR3 reads CASSPDRGRGGDTQYF. DNA for the CDR3: TGTGCCAGCAGCCCGGACAGGGGGCGAGGGGGAGATACGCAGTATTTT.

This chain connects TRBV6-1 to TRBJ1-5, with unresolved D. Looked up from germline, CDR1 is MNHNS and CDR2 is SASEGT. The CDR3 is made up of 14 amino acids. V was cut by 3 bases and J by 0 bases, with 6 bases left in between. For the CDR3, the DNA is TGTGCCAGCAGTGATCCAAATAGCAATCAGCCCCAGCATTTT. This sequence encodes CASSDPNSNQPQHF.

The J gene is TRBJ1-1, the V gene TRBV11-2; D is unresolved. Trimming took off 1 base at V and 2 bases at J, with 8 bases between the two ends. The germline V gene has CDR1 SGHAT and CDR2 FQNNGV. This CDR3 region has 14 residues. The DNA for the CDR3 is TGTGCCAGCAGCTTAGGCAGACTAAACACTGAAGCTTTCTTT. It encodes CASSLGRLNTEAFF. Variable domain in full (rest from reference TRBV11-2 and TRBJ1-1): EAGVAQSPRYKIIEKRQSVAFWCNPISGHATLYWYQQILGQGPKLLIQFQNNGVVDDSQLPKDRFSAERLKGVDSTLKIQPAKLEDSAVYLCASSLGRLNTEAFFGQGTRLTVV.

V gene TRBV2 combines with J gene TRBJ1-6; 7 bases agree with TRBD1. This CDR3 contains 16 residues. Losses at the gene ends were 6 bases for V and 7 bases for J; bases not matched to a gene: 12. Germline CDR1 is SNHLY and CDR2 is FYNNEI. CDR3 residues: CASSPRATGNNSPLHF. The CDR3 DNA sequence: TGTGCCAGCAGCCCCAGGGCGACAGGGAACAATTCACCCCTCCACTTT.

The chain recombines TRBV2 with TRBJ2-1; D perhaps matches TRBD2 (5 bases). The CDR3 totals 15 residues. Germline loops: CDR1 SNHLY, CDR2 FYNNEI. V lost 7 bases and J lost 8, with 21 bases in between. The CDR3 here is CASMGWEASSDEQFF. CDR3 sequence (DNA): TGTGCCAGCATGGGCTGGGAAGCTAGCTCGGATGAGCAGTTCTTC.